This T cell receptor beta chain was documented in a study of cytomegalovirus exposure and HLA in healthy donors. The ends were cut back, 5 bases at V and 3 bases at J, with 11 bases in the middle. CDR3 length: 13 amino acids. Germline CDR1 reads MNHEY; CDR2 reads SVGAGI. About this clone: No antigen is known for it.

The primer mix had 60 Vbeta and 13 Jbeta primers. The table came from immunoSEQ multiplex PCR; TCRdb's copy has only in-frame clones and leaves some out. The sample records 100,000 or so clones, 70% to 85% being singletons. General study findings and limits: Other equally common chains were less clonally expanded than HLA-associated TCR beta chains, a later analysis showed.

The origin of this receptor is a man between 18 and 29 years old in good health and CMV-seronegative. Specimen: PBMCs. The rearrangement links TRBV6-5 to TRBJ2-7; D not certain. Here the CDR3 reads CASSEFGFYEQYF. The CDR3 coding sequence is TGTGCCAGCAGTGAATTTGGCTTCTACGAGCAGTACTTC.